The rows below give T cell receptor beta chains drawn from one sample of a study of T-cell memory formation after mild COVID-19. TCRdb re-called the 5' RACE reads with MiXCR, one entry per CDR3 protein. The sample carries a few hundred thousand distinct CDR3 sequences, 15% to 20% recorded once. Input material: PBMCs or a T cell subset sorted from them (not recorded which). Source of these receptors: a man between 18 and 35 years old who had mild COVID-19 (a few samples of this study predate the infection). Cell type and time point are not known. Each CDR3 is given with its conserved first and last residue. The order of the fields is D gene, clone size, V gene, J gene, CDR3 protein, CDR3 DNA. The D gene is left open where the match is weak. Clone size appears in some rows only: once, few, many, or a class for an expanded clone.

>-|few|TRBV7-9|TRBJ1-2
CASVSAGTGRFNYGYTF
TGTGCCAGCGTCTCTGCGGGCACAGGGAGATTTAACTATGGCTACACCTTC
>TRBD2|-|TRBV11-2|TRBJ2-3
CASSSRAGGPTDTQYF
TGTGCCAGCAGCTCGAGAGCGGGGGGGCCCACAGATACGCAGTATTTT
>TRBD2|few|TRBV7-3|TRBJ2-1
CASSPSGTSGPQEQFF
TGTGCCAGCAGCCCCTCCGGGACTAGCGGCCCGCAGGAGCAGTTCTTC
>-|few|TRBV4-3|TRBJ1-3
CASSQDPSRNTIYF
TGCGCCAGCAGTCAGGACCCATCACGAAACACCATATATTTT
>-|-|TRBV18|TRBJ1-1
CASSPLSTNTEAFF
TGTGCCAGCTCACCACTGTCAACGAACACTGAAGCTTTCTTT
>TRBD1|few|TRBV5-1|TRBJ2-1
CASSDRTGGPGEQFF
TGCGCCAGCAGCGACCGGACAGGGGGGCCGGGTGAGCAGTTCTTC
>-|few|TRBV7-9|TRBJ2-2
CASSSTELETGVQWGELFF
TGTGCCAGCAGCTCCACGGAGTTGGAGACAGGCGTGCAGTGGGGGGAGCTGTTTTTT
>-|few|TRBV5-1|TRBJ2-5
CASKGTPAQETQYF
TGCGCCAGCAAAGGGACCCCCGCACAAGAGACCCAGTACTTC
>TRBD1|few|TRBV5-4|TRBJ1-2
CASRSGTGGAYTF
TGTGCCAGCAGATCCGGGACAGGGGGCGCATACACCTTC
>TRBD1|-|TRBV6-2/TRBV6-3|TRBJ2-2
CASNLRGSGELFF
TGTGCCAGCAATCTCAGGGGGAGCGGGGAGCTGTTTTTT
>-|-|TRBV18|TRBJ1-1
CASSPPGWDTEAFF
TGTGCCAGCTCACCACCGGGGTGGGACACTGAAGCTTTCTTT
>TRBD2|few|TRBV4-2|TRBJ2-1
CASSHGLARRDEQFF
TGTGCCAGCAGCCACGGACTAGCCAGGAGAGATGAGCAGTTCTTC
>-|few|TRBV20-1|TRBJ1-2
CSARGPSKGGYGYTF
TGCAGTGCTAGAGGGCCCTCGAAGGGGGGCTATGGCTACACCTTC
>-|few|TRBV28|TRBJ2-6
CASSFQRTGANVLTF
TGTGCCAGCAGTTTTCAGCGGACGGGGGCCAACGTCCTGACTTTC
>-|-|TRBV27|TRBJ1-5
CASSFLDQPQHF
TGTGCCAGCAGTTTCCTAGATCAGCCCCAGCATTTT
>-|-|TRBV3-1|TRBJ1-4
CASSQGGTNEKLFF
TGTGCCAGCAGCCAAGGAGGGACTAATGAAAAACTGTTTTTT
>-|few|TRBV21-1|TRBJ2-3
CASPWGGRPTDTQYF
TGTGCCAGCCCTTGGGGGGGACGCCCCACAGATACGCAGTATTTT
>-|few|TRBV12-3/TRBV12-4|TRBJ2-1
CASSLAGPSYNEQFF
TGTGCCAGCAGTTTAGCGGGGCCCTCCTACAATGAGCAGTTCTTC
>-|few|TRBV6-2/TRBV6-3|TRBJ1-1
CATRTVGGMATEAFF
TGTGCCACCAGGACAGTCGGCGGGATGGCCACTGAAGCTTTCTTT
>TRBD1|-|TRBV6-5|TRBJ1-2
CASSYRGRGYGYTF
TGTGCCAGCAGTTACAGGGGGCGCGGCTATGGCTACACCTTC
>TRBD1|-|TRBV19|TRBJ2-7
CASSTLTGRGLASYEQYF
TGTGCCAGTAGTACCCTGACAGGGAGAGGTCTAGCTTCCTACGAGCAGTACTTC
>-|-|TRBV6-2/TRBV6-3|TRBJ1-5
CASSYSPSGNQPQHF
TGTGCCAGCAGTTACTCTCCCTCAGGCAATCAGCCCCAGCATTTT
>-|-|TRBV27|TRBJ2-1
CASSFSYGPAYNEQFF
TGTGCCAGCAGTTTCTCCTACGGCCCCGCCTACAATGAGCAGTTCTTC
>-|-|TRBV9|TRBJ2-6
CASSVGPLGANVLTF
TGTGCCAGCAGCGTAGGCCCCCTGGGGGCCAACGTCCTGACTTTC
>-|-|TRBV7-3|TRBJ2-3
CASSFLVGGSTDTQYF
TGTGCCAGCAGCTTCCTCGTTGGGGGGAGCACAGATACGCAGTATTTT
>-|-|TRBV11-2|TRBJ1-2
CASSALTGIYGYTF
TGTGCCAGCAGCGCGCTCACAGGGATCTATGGCTACACCTTC
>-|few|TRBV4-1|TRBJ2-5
CASSQVAGAGETQYF
TGCGCCAGCAGCCAAGTGGCGGGGGCGGGGGAGACCCAGTACTTC
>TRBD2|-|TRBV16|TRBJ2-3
CASSQPRLAGFTDTQYF
TGTGCCAGCAGCCAACCTAGACTAGCGGGTTTCACAGATACGCAGTATTTT
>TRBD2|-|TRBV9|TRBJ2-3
CASSVAQRGGLDTQYF
TGTGCCAGCAGCGTAGCCCAGCGGGGGGGCCTAGATACGCAGTATTTT
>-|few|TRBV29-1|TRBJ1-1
CSAAHRLRTEAFF
TGCAGCGCAGCTCACAGGCTGAGGACTGAAGCTTTCTTT
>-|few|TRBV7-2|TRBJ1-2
CASSLSGVRVVYGYTF
TGTGCCAGCAGCTTATCAGGGGTTAGGGTAGTATATGGCTACACCTTC
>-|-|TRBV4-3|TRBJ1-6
CASSRGEGRDNRSPLHF
TGCGCCAGCAGCCGGGGAGAGGGTCGGGACAATAGGTCACCCCTCCACTTT
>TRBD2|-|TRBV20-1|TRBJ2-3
CSARDPAGRSSKTDTQYF
TGCAGTGCTAGAGATCCAGCGGGGAGATCCAGTAAGACAGATACGCAGTATTTT
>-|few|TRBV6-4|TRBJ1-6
CASSAATRNSPLHF
TGTGCCAGCAGCGCCGCTACAAGGAATTCACCCCTCCACTTT
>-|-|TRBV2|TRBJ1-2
CASSLTRITSHPWGYTF
TGTGCCAGCAGCCTGACACGAATCACCTCGCACCCTTGGGGCTACACCTTC
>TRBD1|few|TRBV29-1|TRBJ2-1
CSALYRGHNEQFF
TGCAGCGCCCTCTACAGGGGACACAATGAGCAGTTCTTC
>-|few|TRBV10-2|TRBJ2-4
CASSHGRGSNIQYF
TGCGCCAGCAGTCACGGACGGGGCTCAAACATTCAGTACTTC
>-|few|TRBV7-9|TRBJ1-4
CASSRAGRWEKLFF
TGTGCCAGCAGCCGGGCCGGACGATGGGAAAAACTGTTTTTT
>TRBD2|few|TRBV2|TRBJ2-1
CASSRSSGESEQFF
TGTGCCAGCAGTAGGTCTAGCGGGGAGAGTGAGCAGTTCTTC
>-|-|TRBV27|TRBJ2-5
CASSPYKDPRVQETQYF
TGTGCCAGCAGTCCTTACAAGGACCCAAGAGTGCAAGAGACCCAGTACTTC
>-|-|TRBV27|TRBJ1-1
CASSLYGQNTEAFF
TGTGCCAGCAGTTTATACGGCCAGAACACTGAAGCTTTCTTT
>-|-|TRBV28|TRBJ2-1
CASGGPPSAVEQFF
TGTGCCAGCGGTGGTCCCCCGTCGGCCGTCGAGCAGTTCTTC
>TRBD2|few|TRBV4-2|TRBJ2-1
CASSQSSGGGPLDNEQFF
TGTGCCAGCAGCCAAAGTAGCGGCGGGGGGCCCTTAGACAATGAGCAGTTCTTC
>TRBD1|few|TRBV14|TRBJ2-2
CASSRGQGITGELFF
TGTGCCAGCAGCCGGGGACAGGGCATCACCGGGGAGCTGTTTTTT
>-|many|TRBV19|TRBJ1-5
CASSISASLPQHF
TGTGCCAGTAGTATATCTGCATCATTGCCCCAGCATTTT
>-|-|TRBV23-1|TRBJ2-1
CALRTAPYNEQFF
TGCGCCTTACGGACAGCCCCCTACAATGAGCAGTTCTTC
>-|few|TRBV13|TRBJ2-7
CASSLAGAPYEQYF
TGTGCCAGCAGCTTAGCGGGGGCCCCCTACGAGCAGTACTTC
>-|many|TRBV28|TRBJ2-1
CASGWHEQFF
TGTGCCAGCGGGTGGCATGAGCAGTTCTTC
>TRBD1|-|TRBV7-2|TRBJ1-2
CASSFGQGARGYTF
TGTGCCAGCAGCTTTGGACAGGGGGCTCGCGGCTACACCTTC
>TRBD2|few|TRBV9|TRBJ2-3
CASSPRLAGLTDTQYF
TGTGCCAGCAGCCCCAGACTAGCGGGGCTAACAGATACGCAGTATTTT
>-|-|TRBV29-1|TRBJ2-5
CSVRQLQETQYF
TGCAGCGTTAGGCAGCTTCAAGAGACCCAGTACTTC
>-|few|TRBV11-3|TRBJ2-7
CASSITPGTYEQYF
TGTGCCAGCAGCATTACCCCGGGAACCTACGAGCAGTACTTC
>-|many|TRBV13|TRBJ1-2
CASSLDVLYGYTF
TGTGCCAGCAGCTTGGACGTTCTCTATGGCTACACCTTC
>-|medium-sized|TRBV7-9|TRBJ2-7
CASSLGGGLYNYEQYF
TGTGCCAGCAGCTTAGGTGGGGGGCTCTACAACTACGAGCAGTACTTC
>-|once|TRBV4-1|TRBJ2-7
CASSSRGASYEQYF
TGCGCCAGCAGCTCCAGGGGGGCCTCCTACGAGCAGTACTTC
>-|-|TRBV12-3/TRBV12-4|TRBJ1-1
CASPLEENTEAFF
TGTGCCAGCCCCCTCGAGGAGAACACTGAAGCTTTCTTT
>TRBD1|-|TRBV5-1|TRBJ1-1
CASSLASGGQGTEAFF
TGCGCCAGCAGCTTGGCTTCAGGGGGACAGGGCACTGAAGCTTTCTTT
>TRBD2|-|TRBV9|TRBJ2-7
CASSETSGLVSEQYF
TGTGCCAGCAGCGAAACTTCGGGACTAGTGAGCGAGCAGTACTTC